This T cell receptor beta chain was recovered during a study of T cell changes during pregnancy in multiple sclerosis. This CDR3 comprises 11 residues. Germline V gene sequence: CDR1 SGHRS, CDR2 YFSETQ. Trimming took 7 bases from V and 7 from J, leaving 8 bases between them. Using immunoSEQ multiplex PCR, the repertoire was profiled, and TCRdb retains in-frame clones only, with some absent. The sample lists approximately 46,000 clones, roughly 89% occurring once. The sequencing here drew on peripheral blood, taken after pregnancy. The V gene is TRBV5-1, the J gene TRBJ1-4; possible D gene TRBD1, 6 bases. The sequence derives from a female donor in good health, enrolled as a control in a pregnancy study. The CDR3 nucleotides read TGCGCCAGCCAAGGGGGTGAAAAACTGTTTTTT. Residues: CASQGGEKLFF.